The clone carrying this TCR beta chain came up many times. The antigen is not known. The starting material, 2 million PBMCs stored at -80 C, gave rise to the unsorted libraries. The data are from a study of neurological immune-mediated disorders. Study-level points and caveats: The study found the most TCR clonal expansion in HTLV-1-associated myelopathy and the least in multiple sclerosis, below healthy controls.

TCRdb reanalysed the 5' RACE reads using MiXCR and keeps one entry per CDR3 protein. The sample consists of 45,000 or so distinct CDR3 sequences, roughly 13% of them appearing once. The germline V gene has CDR1 MNHEY and CDR2 SMNVEV (reference sequence). Deletions cut 6 bases from V and 6 bases from J, with 15 bases between. The CDR3 runs to 15 residues. Specimen: PBMCs. The clonotype originates from a female donor in good health. This sequence joins TRBV27 and TRBJ1-6; TRBD1 is a possible D gene (5 bases). The CDR3 coding sequence is TGTGCCAGCAGCCAATCCCAGGGCGTTAATTCACCCCTCCACTTT. It codes for CASSQSQGVNSPLHF.